This T cell receptor (beta chain) was recorded in a study of cytomegalovirus exposure and HLA in healthy donors. From germline, CDR1 is SNHLY and CDR2 FYNNEI. V was clipped by 5 bases and J by 6 bases; unmatched bases: 14. The CDR3 has 16 amino acids. Overall study findings and caveats: Common viral pathogens (according to a later analysis) appeared linked to several of the most significant clusters. Listed as cytomegalovirus-associated were 150 to 200 TCR beta chains. Later analysis demonstrated an association between a missense DCLRE1C variant and TCR beta V- and J-gene trimming. In a later analysis, the majority of CMV-associated beta chains seemingly showed HLA restriction.

Points on this clone: Its antigen remains unknown.

Primers included in the PCR were 60 Vbeta and 13 Jbeta primers. Repertoires were generated with immunoSEQ multiplex PCR, while TCRdb's copy carries only in-frame clones and drops some. The table lists approximately 97,000 clones, 75% to 90% of them singletons. This receptor was obtained from a man aged 40-49 years in good health and CMV-seronegative. The chain joins TRBV2 to TRBJ1-2; 8 bases are a match to TRBD1. The sample comprised PBMCs. In nucleotides, the CDR3 is TGTGCCAGCAGTATCATTCAGGGGGCCACCGGGAATGGCTACACCTTC. Translating gives CASSIIQGATGNGYTF.